This T cell receptor (beta chain) came from a study of T cells in Graves' hyperthyroidism and ophthalmopathy. The table lists this clonotype with a few counts. The antigen is unknown. Amplification yielded TCR beta CDR3 regions, with RNA transcripts as the source. HTBI primers were used for first-round RT-PCR of the TCR CDR3. Each CDR3 protein is one row after TCRdb ran MiXCR on the multiplex PCR reads. The sample holds fewer than 500,000 distinct CDR3 sequences, about 14% seen once. Whole-study results and caveats: A model built on 13 V-J features separated ophthalmopathy from stable hyperthyroidism. The model forecast ophthalmopathy, anticipating it by a median about 6.5 months before onset. In blood, most of the thyroid clonotypes expanded above 0.001 were also present.

This receptor was obtained from a young man with Graves' ophthalmopathy. Sample: blood.

The CDR3: CATSPGRINYGYTF. The CDR3 region has the DNA TGTGCCACCAGTCCCGGACGGATTAACTATGGCTACACCTTC. This sequence joins TRBV24-1 and TRBJ1-2; D remains ambiguous. Germline V gene lookup returns CDR1 KGHDR and CDR2 SFDVKD. V was clipped by 6 bases and J by 1 base, with 11 bases between them. This CDR3 is built from 14 residues.